These 15 T cell receptor beta chains share one sample of origin, sequenced in a study of cytomegalovirus exposure and HLA in healthy donors. The study ran its PCR with 60 Vbeta and 13 Jbeta primers. The method was immunoSEQ multiplex PCR; TCRdb's version includes in-frame clones alone and lacks a portion of them. This sample carries roughly 180,000 clones, nearly 80% of them seen once, and the ten largest clones take 2.9%. What was sequenced was PBMCs. The receptors shown here come from a female donor in good health and CMV-seronegative.

The CDR3 sequence is CASSPSRNEQYF. The CDR3 DNA reads TGTGCCAGCAGCCCGTCCAGGAACGAGCAGTACTTC. The chain links TRBV28 to TRBJ2-7; no clear D gene. Germline lookup yields CDR1 MDHEN and CDR2 SYDVKM. The CDR3 is made up of 12 amino acids. Trimming pared 6 bases from V and 5 bases from J, leaving 11 bases between.

The chain links TRBV6-1 to TRBJ1-6; D call uncertain. CDR3 size: 14 residues. Trimming took off 3 bases at V and 4 bases at J, with 7 bases between the two ends. Germline V lookup: CDR1 MNHNS, CDR2 SASEGT. The CDR3 loop is CASSDRIYNSPLHF. The CDR3 DNA reads as TGTGCCAGCAGTGACAGGATATATAATTCACCCCTCCACTTT.

Comment on this clone: The junction departs from the called germline gene at one end, perhaps through a read error. The chain links TRBV7-9 to TRBJ2-2; the match to TRBD2 covers 8 bases. Germline V gene data show CDR1 as SEHNR and CDR2 as FQNEAQ (reference sequence). This CDR3 comprises 14 residues. In DNA form, the CDR3 reads TGTTCCAGCAGGACCGGGAGGGACACCGGGGAGCTGTTTTTT. This translates into CSSRTGRDTGELFF. The full variable domain, rest sourced from reference TRBV7-9 and TRBJ2-2, is DTGVSQNPRHKITKRGQNVTFRCDPISEHNRLYWYRQTLGQGPEFLTYFQNEAQLEKSRLLSDRFSAERPKGSFSTLEIQRTEQGDSAMYLCSSRTGRDTGELFFGEGSRLTVL.

This chain uses TRBV20-1 with TRBJ2-1, with D tentatively TRBD2 (6 bases). The CDR3 has 10 amino acids. Germline CDR1 DFQATT, CDR2 SNEGSKA (reference sequence). Between the trimmed V and J ends, which lost 3 bases and 12 bases, there was a span of 9 bases. The CDR3, as DNA: TGCAGTGCTAGGGGGACTTCGCAGTTCTTC. This codes for CSARGTSQFF.

This clone was recorded a few times. The gene calls are TRBV7-9 and TRBJ2-5, with TRBD1 matching 8 bases. Germline CDR1 and CDR2: SEHNR and FQNEAQ (reference sequence). J was trimmed by 3 bases and V by 2 bases; bases with no gene match: 8. CDR3 length equals 16 residues. CDR3 protein: CASSLRQGSQEETQYF. The CDR3 nucleotides read TGTGCCAGCAGCTTAAGACAGGGGAGCCAAGAAGAGACCCAGTACTTC.

This chain uses TRBV2 with TRBJ1-6; the D gene is possibly TRBD1 (6 bases). CDR1 is SNHLY and CDR2 is FYNNEI in the germline V gene. The CDR3 spans 14 residues. With 5 bases removed from V and 7 bases from J, the gap between germline ends came to 12 bases. CDR3 nucleotides: TGTGCCAGCAGTTCTGGGGGCGGGAATTCACCCCTCCACTTT. This sequence encodes CASSSGGGNSPLHF.

The chain is built from TRBV28 and TRBJ1-5; D gene ambiguous. V was cut by 8 bases and J by 6 bases, with 17 bases left in between. The V gene's germline CDR1 is MDHEN and CDR2 SYDVKM. CDR3 length equals 14 residues. CDR3 in amino acids: CASQTRGFSQPQHF. The DNA for the CDR3 is TGTGCCAGCCAGACACGGGGTTTCAGTCAGCCCCAGCATTTT.

Regarding this clone: A read error may produce the germline difference seen at one junction end. This rearrangement joins TRBV28 to TRBJ1-2; D is perhaps TRBD1 (5 bases). This CDR3 comprises 14 residues. From germline, CDR1 is MDHEN and CDR2 SYDVKM. For the CDR3, the DNA is TGTGCCGGCAGTTTGTGGGGAAGGGGCGATGGCTACACCTTC. Protein: CAGSLWGRGDGYTF.

The J gene is TRBJ2-1, the V gene TRBV7-2; D not resolved. The CDR3 is 14 amino acids. Germline lookup yields CDR1 SGHTA and CDR2 FQGNSA. V was pared by 4 bases and J by 10 bases, with 17 bases between. The CDR3 sequence is CASSSHQTAREQFF. The DNA of the CDR3 is TGTGCCAGCAGCTCCCACCAAACAGCACGGGAGCAGTTCTTC.

This chain uses TRBV2 with TRBJ1-2; perhaps TRBD1 as D (5 bases). Deletions cut 6 bases from V and 0 bases from J, with 14 bases between. Germline CDR1 reads SNHLY; CDR2 reads FYNNEI. CDR3 size: 15 residues. The CDR3 nucleotides are TGTGCCAGCAGATCTACAGGTTCCTCTAACTATGGCTACACCTTC. This encodes CASRSTGSSNYGYTF.

The chain recombines TRBV7-3 with TRBJ2-7, with TRBD2 matching over 14 bases. Germline values: CDR1 SGHTA, CDR2 FQGTGA. Trimming at V came to 5 bases and at J to 3 bases, leaving 15 bases not matched to a gene. The CDR3 has 19 residues. Written as DNA, the CDR3 is TGTGCCAGCAGCCCGGGGGTTCGACTAGCGGGAGGGCCTAGCTACGAGCAGTACTTC. Amino acid sequence: CASSPGVRLAGGPSYEQYF.

About this clone itself: This specimen includes other DNA sequences encoding the same CDR3. This CDR3 is CASSAPRGRDSKPYEQYF. The CDR3 DNA reads TGTGCCAGCAGCGCGCCCCGGGGCAGGGACTCAAAACCCTACGAGCAGTACTTC. The chain has TRBV28 and TRBJ2-7; D is possibly TRBD2 (6 bases). This CDR3 has 18 residues. Looked up from germline, CDR1 is MDHEN and CDR2 is SYDVKM. V was pared by 6 bases and J by 2 bases, with 26 bases between.

The chain is built from TRBV18 and TRBJ2-5, with TRBD2 matching 10 bases. The V segment lost 5 bases and the J segment 5 bases; nucleotides outside the gene matches: 8. The CDR3 consists of 15 residues. From germline, CDR1 is KGHSH and CDR2 LQKENI. This chain's CDR3 is CASSTSSGGWETQYF. As DNA, the CDR3 is TGTGCCAGCTCAACCTCTAGCGGGGGCTGGGAGACCCAGTACTTC.

The chain employs TRBV11-2 and TRBJ2-7, with 7 bases that match TRBD1. This CDR3 is built from 18 residues. Germline CDR1 reads SGHAT; CDR2 reads FQNNGV. Unmatched junction bases numbered 15, after V lost 0 bases and J lost 4 bases. CDR3 region: CASSLERGGQTTGYEQYF. In nucleotides, the CDR3 is TGTGCCAGCAGCTTAGAACGAGGGGGACAGACTACGGGGTACGAGCAGTACTTC.

This clone was detected only a few times. The chain joins TRBV6-6 to TRBJ2-5; 8 nucleotides agree with TRBD2. Trimming cost V 3 bases and J 5 bases; bases outside gene matches: 8. CDR3 length equals 15 residues. Germline V gene sequence: CDR1 MNHNY, CDR2 SVGAGI (reference sequence). The CDR3 nucleotides read TGTGCCAGCAGTTATCGAGCGGGAGAGGGGGAGACCCAGTACTTC. Residues: CASSYRAGEGETQYF.